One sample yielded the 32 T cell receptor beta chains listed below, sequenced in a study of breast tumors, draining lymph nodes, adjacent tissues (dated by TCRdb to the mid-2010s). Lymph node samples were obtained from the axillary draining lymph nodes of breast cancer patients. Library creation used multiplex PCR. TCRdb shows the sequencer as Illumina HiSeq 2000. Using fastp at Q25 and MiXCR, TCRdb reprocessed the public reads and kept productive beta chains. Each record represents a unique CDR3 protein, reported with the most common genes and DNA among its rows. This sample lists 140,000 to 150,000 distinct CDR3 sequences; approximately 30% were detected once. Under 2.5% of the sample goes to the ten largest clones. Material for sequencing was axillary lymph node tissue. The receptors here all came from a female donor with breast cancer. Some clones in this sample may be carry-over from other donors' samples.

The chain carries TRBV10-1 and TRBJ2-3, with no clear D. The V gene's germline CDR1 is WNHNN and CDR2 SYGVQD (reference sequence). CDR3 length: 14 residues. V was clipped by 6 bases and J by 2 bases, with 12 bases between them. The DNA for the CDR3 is TGCGCCAGCAGCTCCCGGCAGCTCACAGATACGCAGTATTTT. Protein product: CASSSRQLTDTQYF.

The CDR3: CASSRRAPGLPEQYV. CDR3 sequence (DNA): TGTGCCAGTAGTCGACGGGCCCCGGGACTACCGGAGCAGTACGTC. This chain links TRBV19 with TRBJ2-7; TRBD2 agrees at 7 bases. Germline lookup yields CDR1 LNHDA and CDR2 SQIVND (reference sequence). This CDR3 comprises 15 residues. J lost 7 bases, V lost 5 bases, and 14 bases had no gene match.

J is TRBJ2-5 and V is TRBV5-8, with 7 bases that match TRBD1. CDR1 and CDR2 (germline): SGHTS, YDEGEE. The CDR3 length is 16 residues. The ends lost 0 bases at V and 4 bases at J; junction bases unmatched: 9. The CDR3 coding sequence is TGTGCCAGCAGCTTGGGTGACAGGGTGAGGGCAGAGACCCAGTACTTC. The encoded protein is CASSLGDRVRAETQYF.

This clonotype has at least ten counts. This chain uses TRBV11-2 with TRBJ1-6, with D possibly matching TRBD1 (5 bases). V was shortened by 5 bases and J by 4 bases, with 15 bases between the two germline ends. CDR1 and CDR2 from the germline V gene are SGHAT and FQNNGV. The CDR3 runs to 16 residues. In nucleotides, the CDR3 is TGTGCCAGCAGCCTACTCCAGGGACCATATAATTCACCCCTCCACTTT. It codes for CASSLLQGPYNSPLHF.

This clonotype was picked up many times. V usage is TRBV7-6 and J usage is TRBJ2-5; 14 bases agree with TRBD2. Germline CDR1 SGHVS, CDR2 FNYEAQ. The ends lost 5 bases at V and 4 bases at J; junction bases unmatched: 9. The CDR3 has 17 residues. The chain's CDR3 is CASSGKGLAGVGETQYF. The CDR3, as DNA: TGTGCCAGCAGCGGCAAGGGACTAGCGGGGGTCGGAGAGACCCAGTACTTC.

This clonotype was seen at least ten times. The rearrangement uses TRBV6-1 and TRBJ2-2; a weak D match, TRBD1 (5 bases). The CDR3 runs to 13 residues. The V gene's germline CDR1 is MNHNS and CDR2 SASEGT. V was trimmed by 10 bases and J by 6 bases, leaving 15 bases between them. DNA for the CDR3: TGTGCCACCCCCAGGGTAATCCCCGGGGAGCTGTTTTTT. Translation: CATPRVIPGELFF.

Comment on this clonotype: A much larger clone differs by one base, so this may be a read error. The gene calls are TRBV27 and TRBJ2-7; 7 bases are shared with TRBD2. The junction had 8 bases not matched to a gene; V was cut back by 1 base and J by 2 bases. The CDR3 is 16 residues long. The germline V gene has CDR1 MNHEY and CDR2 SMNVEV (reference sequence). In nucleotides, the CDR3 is TGTGCCAGCAGTTTATATGCGGGGGTTAGGGCCTACGAGCAGTACTTC. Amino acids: CASSLYAGVRAYEQYF.

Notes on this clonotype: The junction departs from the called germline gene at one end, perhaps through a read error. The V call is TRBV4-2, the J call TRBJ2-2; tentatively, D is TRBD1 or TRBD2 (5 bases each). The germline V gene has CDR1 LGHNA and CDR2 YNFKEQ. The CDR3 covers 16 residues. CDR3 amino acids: CASSQEKAGSSRELLF. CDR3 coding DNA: TGTGCCAGCAGCCAAGAAAAGGCAGGGTCGAGCAGGGAGCTGCTTTTT.

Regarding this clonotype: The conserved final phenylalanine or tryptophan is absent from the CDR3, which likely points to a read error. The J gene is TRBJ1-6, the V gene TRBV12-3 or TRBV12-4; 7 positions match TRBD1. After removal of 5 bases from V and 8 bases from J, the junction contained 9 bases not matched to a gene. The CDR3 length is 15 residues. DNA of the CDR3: TGTGCCAGCAGTCTGGGCAGGGGGGGGGATTCACCCCTCCACTAT. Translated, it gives CASSLGRGGDSPLHY.

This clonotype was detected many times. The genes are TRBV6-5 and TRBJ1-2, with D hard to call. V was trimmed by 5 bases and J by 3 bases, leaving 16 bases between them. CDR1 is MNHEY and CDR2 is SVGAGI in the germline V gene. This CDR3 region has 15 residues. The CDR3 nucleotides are TGTGCCAGCAGTCACCGTAGGTCGATTGACTATGGCTACACCTTC. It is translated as CASSHRRSIDYGYTF.

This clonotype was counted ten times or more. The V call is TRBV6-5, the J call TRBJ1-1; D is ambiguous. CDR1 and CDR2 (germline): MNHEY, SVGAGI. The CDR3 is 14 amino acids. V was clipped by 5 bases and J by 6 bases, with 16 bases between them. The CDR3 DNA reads TGTGCCAGCAGTCTCGACACTCAGGTCGCTGAAGCTTTCTTT. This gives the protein CASSLDTQVAEAFF.

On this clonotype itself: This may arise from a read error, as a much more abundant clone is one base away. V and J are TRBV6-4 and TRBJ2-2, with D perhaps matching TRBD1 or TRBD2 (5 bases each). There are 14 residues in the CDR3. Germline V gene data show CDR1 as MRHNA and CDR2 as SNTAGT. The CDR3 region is CASSRGPRSGEPFF. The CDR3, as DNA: TGTGCCAGCAGTAGGGGACCGAGGTCCGGGGAGCCGTTTTTT.

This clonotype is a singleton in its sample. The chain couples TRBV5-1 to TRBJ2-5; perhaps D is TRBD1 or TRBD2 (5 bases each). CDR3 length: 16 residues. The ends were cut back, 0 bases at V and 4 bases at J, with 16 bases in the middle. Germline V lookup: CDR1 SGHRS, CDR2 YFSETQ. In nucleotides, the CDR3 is TGCGCCAGCAGCTTGGAGGTGAGGGGAACCCTAGAGACCCAGTACTTC. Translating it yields CASSLEVRGTLETQYF.

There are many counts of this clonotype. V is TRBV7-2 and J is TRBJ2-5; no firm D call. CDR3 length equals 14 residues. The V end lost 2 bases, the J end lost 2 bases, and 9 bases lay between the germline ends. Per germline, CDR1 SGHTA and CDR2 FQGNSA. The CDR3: CASSLSVGQETQYF. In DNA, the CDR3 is TGTGCCAGCAGCTTATCCGTGGGGCAAGAGACCCAGTACTTC.

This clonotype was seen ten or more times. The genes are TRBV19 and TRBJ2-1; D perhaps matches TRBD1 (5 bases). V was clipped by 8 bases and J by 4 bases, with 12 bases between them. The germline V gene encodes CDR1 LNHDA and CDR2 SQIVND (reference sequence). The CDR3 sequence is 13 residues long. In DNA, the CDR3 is TGTGCCAGTCGATACAACAGGTACAATGAGCAGTTCTTC. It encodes CASRYNRYNEQFF.

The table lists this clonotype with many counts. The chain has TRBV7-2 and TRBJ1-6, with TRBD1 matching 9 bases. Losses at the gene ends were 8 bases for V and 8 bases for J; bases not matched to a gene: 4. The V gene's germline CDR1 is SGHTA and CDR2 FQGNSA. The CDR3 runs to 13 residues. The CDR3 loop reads CASGQGRDSPLHF. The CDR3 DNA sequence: TGTGCCAGCGGACAGGGGAGAGATTCACCCCTCCACTTT.

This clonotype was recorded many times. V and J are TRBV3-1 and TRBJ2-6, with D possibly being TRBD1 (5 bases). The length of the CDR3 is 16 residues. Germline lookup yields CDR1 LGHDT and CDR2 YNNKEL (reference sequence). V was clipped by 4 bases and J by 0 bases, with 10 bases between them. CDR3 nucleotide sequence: TGTGCCAGCAGCCCGGACATTTCCTCTGGGGCCAACGTCCTGACTTTC. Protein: CASSPDISSGANVLTF.

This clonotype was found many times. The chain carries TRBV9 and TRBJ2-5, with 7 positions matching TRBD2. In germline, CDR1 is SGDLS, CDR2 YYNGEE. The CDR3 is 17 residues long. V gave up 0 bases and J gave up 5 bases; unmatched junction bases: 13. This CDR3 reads CASSVGMGGGFGETQYF. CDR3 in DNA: TGTGCCAGCAGCGTAGGCATGGGGGGGGGGTTCGGCGAGACCCAGTACTTC.

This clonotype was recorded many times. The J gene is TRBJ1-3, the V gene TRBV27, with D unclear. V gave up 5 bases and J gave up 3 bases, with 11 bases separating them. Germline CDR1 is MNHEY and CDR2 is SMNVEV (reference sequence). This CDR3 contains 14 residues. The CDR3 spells CASSPIVGGNTIYF. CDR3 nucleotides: TGTGCCAGCAGTCCAATAGTCGGTGGAAACACCATATATTTT.

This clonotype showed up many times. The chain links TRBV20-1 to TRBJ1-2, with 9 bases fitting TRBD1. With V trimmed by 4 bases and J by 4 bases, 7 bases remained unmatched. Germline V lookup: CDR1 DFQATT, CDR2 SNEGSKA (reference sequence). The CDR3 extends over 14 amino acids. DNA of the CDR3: TGCAGTGCTACCAAACAGGGGGCAATCTATGGCTACACCTTC. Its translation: CSATKQGAIYGYTF.

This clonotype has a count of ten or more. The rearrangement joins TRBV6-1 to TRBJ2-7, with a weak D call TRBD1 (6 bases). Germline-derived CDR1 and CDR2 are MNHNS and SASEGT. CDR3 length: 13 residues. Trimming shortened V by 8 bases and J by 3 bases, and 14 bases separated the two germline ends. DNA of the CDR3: TGTGCCAGCGCCAGGACAGCTTACTACGAGCAGTACTTC. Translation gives CASARTAYYEQYF.

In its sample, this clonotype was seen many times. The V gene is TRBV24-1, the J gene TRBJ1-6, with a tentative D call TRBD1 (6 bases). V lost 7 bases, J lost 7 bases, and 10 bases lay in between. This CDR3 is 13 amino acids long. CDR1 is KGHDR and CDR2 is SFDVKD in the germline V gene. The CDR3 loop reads CATSSGGNSPLHF. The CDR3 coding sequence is TGTGCCACCAGCTCGGGGGGCAATTCACCCCTCCACTTT.

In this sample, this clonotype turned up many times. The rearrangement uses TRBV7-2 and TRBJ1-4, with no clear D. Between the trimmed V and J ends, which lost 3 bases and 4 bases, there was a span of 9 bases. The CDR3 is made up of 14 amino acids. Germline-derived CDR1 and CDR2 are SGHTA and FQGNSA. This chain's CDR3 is CASSFVANNEKLFF. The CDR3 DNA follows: TGTGCCAGCAGCTTTGTGGCGAATAATGAAAAACTGTTTTTT.

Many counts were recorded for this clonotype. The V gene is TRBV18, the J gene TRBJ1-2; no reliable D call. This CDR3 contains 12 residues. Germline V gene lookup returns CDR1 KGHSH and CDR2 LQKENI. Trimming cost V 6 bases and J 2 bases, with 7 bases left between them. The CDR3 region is CASSDGNYGYTF. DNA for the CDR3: TGTGCCAGCTCTGACGGCAACTATGGCTACACCTTC.

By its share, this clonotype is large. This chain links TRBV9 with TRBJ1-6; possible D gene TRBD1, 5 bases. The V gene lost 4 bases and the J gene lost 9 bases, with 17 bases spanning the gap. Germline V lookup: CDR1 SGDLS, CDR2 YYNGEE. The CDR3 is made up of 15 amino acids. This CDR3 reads CASSKAGGSGSPLHF. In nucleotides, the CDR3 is TGTGCCAGCAGCAAGGCGGGGGGGAGTGGTTCACCCCTCCACTTT.

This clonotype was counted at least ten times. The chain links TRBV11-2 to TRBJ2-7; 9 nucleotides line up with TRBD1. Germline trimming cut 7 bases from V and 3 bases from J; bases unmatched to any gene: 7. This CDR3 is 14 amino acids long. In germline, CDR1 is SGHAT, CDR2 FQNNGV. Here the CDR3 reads CASTPGQGYYEQYV. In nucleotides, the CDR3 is TGTGCCAGCACCCCGGGACAGGGATACTACGAGCAGTACGTC.

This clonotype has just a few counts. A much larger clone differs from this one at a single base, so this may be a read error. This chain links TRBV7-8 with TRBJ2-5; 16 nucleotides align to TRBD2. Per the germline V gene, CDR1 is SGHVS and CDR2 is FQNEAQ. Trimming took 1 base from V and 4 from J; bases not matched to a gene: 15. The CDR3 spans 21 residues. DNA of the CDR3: TGTGCCAGCAGCTTAGGGGCGGGACTAGCGGGGGGGAAGTCGGGCAGAGAGACCCAGTACTTC. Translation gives CASSLGAGLAGGKSGRETQYF. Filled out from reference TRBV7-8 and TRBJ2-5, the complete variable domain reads GAGVSQSPRYKVAKRGQDVALRCDPISGHVSLFWYQQALGQGPEFLTYFQNEAQLDKSGLPSDRFFAERPEGSVSTLKIQRTQQEDSAVYLCASSLGAGLAGGKSGRETQYFGPGTRLLVL.

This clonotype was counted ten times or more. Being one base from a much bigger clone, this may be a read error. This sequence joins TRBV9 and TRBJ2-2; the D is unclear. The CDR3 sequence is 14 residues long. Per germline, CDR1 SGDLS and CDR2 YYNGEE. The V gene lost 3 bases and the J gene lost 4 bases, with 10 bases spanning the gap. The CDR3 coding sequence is TGTGCCAGCAGCGCAGTGTCAAGCACCGGGGAGCTGTTTTTT. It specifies CASSAVSSTGELFF.

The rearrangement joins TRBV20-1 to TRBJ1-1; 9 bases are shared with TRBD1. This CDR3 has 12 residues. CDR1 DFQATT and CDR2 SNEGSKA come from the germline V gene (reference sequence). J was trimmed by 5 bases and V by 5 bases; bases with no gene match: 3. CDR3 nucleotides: TGCAGTGCTCACGGACAGGGGACTGAAGCTTTCTTT. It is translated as CSAHGQGTEAFF.

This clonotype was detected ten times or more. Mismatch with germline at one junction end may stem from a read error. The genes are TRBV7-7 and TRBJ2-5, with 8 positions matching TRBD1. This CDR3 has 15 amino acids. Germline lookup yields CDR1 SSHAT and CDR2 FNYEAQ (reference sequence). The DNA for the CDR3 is TGTGCTAGCAGCCAAGATACAGGGGGTTGGGAGACCCAGTACTTC. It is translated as CASSQDTGGWETQYF.

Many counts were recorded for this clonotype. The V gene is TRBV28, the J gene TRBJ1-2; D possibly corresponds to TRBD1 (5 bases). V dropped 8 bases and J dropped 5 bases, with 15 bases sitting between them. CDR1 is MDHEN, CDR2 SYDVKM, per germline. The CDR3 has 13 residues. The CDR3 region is CASRSGTNYGYTF. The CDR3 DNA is TGTGCCAGCCGTTCCGGGACGAATTATGGCTACACCTTC.

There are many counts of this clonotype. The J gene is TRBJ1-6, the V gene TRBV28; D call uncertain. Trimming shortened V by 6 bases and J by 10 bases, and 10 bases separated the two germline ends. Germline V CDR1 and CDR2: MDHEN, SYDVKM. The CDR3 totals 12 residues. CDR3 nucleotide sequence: TGTGCCAGCAGGAGGAAGTACTCACCCCTCCACTTT. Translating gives CASRRKYSPLHF. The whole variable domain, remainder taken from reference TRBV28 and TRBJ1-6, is DVKVTQSSRYLVKRTGEKVFLECVQDMDHENMFWYRQDPGLGLRLIYFSYDVKMKEKGDIPEGYSVSREKKERFSLILESASTNQTSMYLCASRRKYSPLHFGNGTRLTVT.